Reported below is one T cell receptor (beta chain). Antigen unknown. These data belong to a study of T cell responses to AZD1222 COVID-19 vaccine. The CDR3 has 16 residues. CDR1 is SGHAT, CDR2 FQDESV, per germline (reference sequence). Trimming left V 4 bases short and J 5 bases short, with 21 bases between. Whole-study results and caveats: Among vaccine-associated CD4 TCRs, coverage spanned spike, with dominance at 160-218 and 743-854.

Produced via immunoSEQ multiplex PCR; TCRdb's table is partial and in-frame only. The sample contains about 150,000 clones, around four fifths of which appear only once. The chain joins TRBV11-1 to TRBJ2-7, with D perhaps matching TRBD2 (6 bases). Sequences were derived from peripheral blood, sampled on day 0 of AZD1222 vaccination. The sequence was obtained from an adult in good health. CDR3 sequence: CASSSPRGGYVHEQYF. The CDR3 nucleotides read TGTGCCAGCAGCTCCCCCCGTGGGGGGTATGTACACGAGCAGTACTTC.